This T cell receptor (beta chain) was sequenced for a study of cytomegalovirus exposure and HLA in healthy donors. Background on the study: Later, an analysis reported that the roughly 120 validation repertoires had used the same platform as the approximately 690 first-cohort repertoires.

Germline V gene data show CDR1 as SSHAT and CDR2 as FNYEAQ (reference sequence). The CDR3 spans 12 residues. Trimming took 5 bases from V and 6 from J, leaving 10 bases between them. The study drew the donors from its roughly 130-subject validation cohort, separate from the approximately 700-subject first cohort. Method: immunoSEQ multiplex PCR; TCRdb's copy keeps in-frame clones and lacks some. The sample comprises some 200,000 clones, roughly 80% of which are singletons, and about 2.8% rests with the top ten. Sample: PBMCs. The chain employs TRBV7-7 and TRBJ1-2; weak D call: TRBD1 (6 bases). The origin of this receptor is a woman aged 18-29 years in good health and CMV-seropositive. The CDR3 sequence: CASSLNRDGYTF. The CDR3, as DNA: TGTGCCAGCAGCCTTAACAGGGATGGCTACACCTTC.